This T cell receptor (beta chain) originates from a study of human T cells and chemical hapten exposure. Specified time point: pre-sensitization, week 0. Treatment given: therapeutic diphenylcyclopropenone sensitization with weekly scalp DPC. CDR1 is LGHNA and CDR2 is YNFKEQ in the germline V gene. The CDR3 is 15 amino acids. After removal of 3 bases from V and 0 bases from J, the junction contained 3 bases not matched to a gene. This clonotype was counted ten times or more. Library preparation tagged each individual cDNA molecule with a unique molecular identifier. TCRdb processed the RACE reads anew with MiXCR; each CDR3 protein has one entry. The data show fewer than 50,000 distinct CDR3 sequences, approximately 7.6% seen once.

The starting material was whole blood, obtained in connection with sensitization to the hapten diphenylcyclopropenone (DPC). The chain couples TRBV4-2 to TRBJ2-3; 7 nucleotides align to TRBD1. The receptor's source is a woman aged 50 to 65 with alopecia areata. Some clones in this sample may be carry-over from other donors' samples. The chain's CDR3 is CASSQVTGSTDTQYF. CDR3 bases: TGTGCCAGCAGCCAGGTGACAGGGAGCACAGATACGCAGTATTTT.